A selection of T cell receptor beta chains follows, all from one sample in a study of T cell changes during pregnancy in multiple sclerosis. Data came from immunoSEQ multiplex PCR; TCRdb stores just in-frame clones and leaves some out. The sample includes 40,000 or so clones, about 92% of them seen just once. Sequencing used CD8+ T cells from peripheral blood mononuclear cells, obtained in the first trimester of pregnancy. The receptors stem from a female donor with multiple sclerosis, enrolled in a pregnancy study. CDR3s include the opening cysteine and the closing phenylalanine or tryptophan. D genes are given only for firm matches. Size is omitted from some rows. Given values are once, few, many or a class for expanded clones.

CDR3aa	CDR3nt	abundance	v_gene	j_gene	d_gene
CASSSLYLAGGYNEQFF	TGTGCCAGCAGCTCATTATACCTAGCGGGGGGTTACAATGAGCAGTTCTTC	.	TRBV7-7	TRBJ2-1	TRBD2
CASSSRRTTSGPSTDTQYF	TGTGCCAGCAGCTCAAGGCGAACGACTAGCGGACCTAGCACAGATACGCAGTATTTT	.	TRBV7-9	TRBJ2-3	TRBD2
CSTSGSSYNEQFF	TGCAGTACAAGCGGAAGCTCCTACAATGAGCAGTTCTTC	.	TRBV29-1	TRBJ2-1	.
CASSPGTGPSYEQYF	TGTGCCAGTAGTCCCGGGACAGGGCCTTCCTACGAGCAGTACTTC	.	TRBV19	TRBJ2-7	TRBD1
CASSPGMPPLHF	TGTGCCAGCAGCCCCGGGATGCCCCCCCTCCACTTT	few	TRBV9	TRBJ1-6	.
CASSLIPGGSGYTF	TGTGCCAGCAGTTTAATCCCAGGAGGGAGTGGCTACACCTTC	.	TRBV27	TRBJ1-2	.
CASNKVGQGDHEQFF	TGTGCCAGCAACAAGGTGGGACAGGGTGACCATGAGCAGTTCTTC	.	TRBV28	TRBJ2-1	TRBD1
CASSMTSTEQFF	TGTGCCAGCAGCATGACAAGCACTGAGCAGTTCTTC	once	TRBV7-9	TRBJ2-1	.
CASSFGQQSYGYTF	TGTGCCAGCAGCTTCGGACAGCAAAGCTATGGCTACACCTTC	.	TRBV11-2	TRBJ1-2	.
CASSSSAYEQYF	TGTGCCAGCAGCTCCAGTGCCTACGAGCAGTACTTC	.	TRBV7-9	TRBJ2-7	.
CASSIDARPADQPQHF	TGTGCCAGTAGTATAGATGCAAGGCCGGCGGATCAGCCCCAGCATTTT	.	TRBV19	TRBJ1-5	.
CASNQLGTANTEAFF	TGTGCCAGCAATCAATTAGGGACAGCGAACACTGAAGCTTTCTTT	.	TRBV21-1	TRBJ1-1	.
CASSLIETESYEQYF	TGTGCCAGCAGCTTGATCGAGACGGAGTCCTACGAGCAGTACTTC	.	TRBV5-6	TRBJ2-7	.
CASTTGGFWYGYTF	TGTGCCAGCACCACTGGGGGGTTTTGGTATGGCTACACCTTC	once	TRBV6-5	TRBJ1-2	.
CASSPRDRVYEQYF	TGTGCCAGCAGCCCGAGGGACAGGGTCTACGAGCAGTACTTC	.	TRBV7-9	TRBJ2-7	TRBD1
CASSLVLGQAEQYF	TGTGCCAGCAGCTTAGTGTTGGGACAGGCCGAGCAGTACTTC	once	TRBV7-2	TRBJ2-7	TRBD1
CASGLPGGSKAKNIQYF	TGTGCTAGTGGTTTGCCGGGAGGTAGCAAGGCCAAAAACATTCAGTACTTC	.	TRBV12-5	TRBJ2-4	TRBD2
CASSEYPPGASSNTEAFF	TGTGCCAGCAGTGAATATCCGCCAGGGGCTTCCTCTAACACTGAAGCTTTCTTT	.	TRBV6-1	TRBJ1-1	.
CASFVQGWNTEAFF	TGTGCCAGCTTCGTACAGGGTTGGAACACTGAAGCTTTCTTT	once	TRBV6-1	TRBJ1-1	.
CASRVGQGWVYGYTF	TGTGCCAGCAGGGTCGGACAGGGGTGGGTCTATGGCTACACCTTC	.	TRBV5-6	TRBJ1-2	TRBD1
CASSTAFYNEQFF	TGTGCCAGCAGCACAGCCTTCTACAATGAGCAGTTCTTC	.	TRBV27	TRBJ2-1	.
CASSLLGGPSSYEQYF	TGTGCCAGCAGTTTATTAGGGGGCCCCAGCTCCTACGAGCAGTACTTC	.	TRBV27	TRBJ2-7	TRBD1
CASSLEQGSYYEQYF	TGTGCCAGCAGCTTAGAGCAGGGAAGCTACTACGAGCAGTACTTC	.	TRBV7-6	TRBJ2-7	.
CASSVDFSSYNSPLHF	TGTGCCAGCAGCGTCGACTTTAGCTCCTATAATTCACCCCTCCACTTT	once	TRBV9	TRBJ1-6	.
CASSLVGQGDHEQYF	TGTGCCAGCAGCTTGGTGGGACAGGGGGACCACGAGCAGTACTTC	.	TRBV5-4	TRBJ2-7	TRBD1
CASSSHIAKNIQYF	TGTGCCAGCAGCTCTCACATAGCCAAAAACATTCAGTACTTC	.	TRBV9	TRBJ2-4	.
CASSSGLPPQNIQYF	TGTGCCAGCAGCTCGGGACTGCCCCCCCAAAACATTCAGTACTTC	.	TRBV2	TRBJ2-4	.
CASSQDTYNEQFF	TGTGCCAGCAGCCAGGACACCTACAATGAGCAGTTCTTC	.	TRBV5-6	TRBJ2-1	.
CASSLDRDRVGSYEQYF	TGTGCCAGCAGCTTAGACCGAGACAGGGTGGGCTCCTACGAGCAGTACTTC	.	TRBV7-9	TRBJ2-7	TRBD1
CASSLYRDSTGELFF	TGCGCCAGCAGCCTCTATCGGGATAGCACCGGGGAGCTGTTTTTT	few	TRBV5-4	TRBJ2-2	.
CASSLSDRPYEQYF	TGTGCCAGCAGTTTATCAGACAGACCCTACGAGCAGTACTTC	.	TRBV27	TRBJ2-7	.
CASSLVSRGLDEQYF	TGTGCCAGCAGCTTGGTCAGCAGGGGTCTCGACGAGCAGTACTTC	.	TRBV5-4	TRBJ2-7	.
CASSPATGPGNTIYF	TGTGCCAGCAGCCCAGCAACAGGGCCTGGAAACACCATATATTTT	.	TRBV7-8	TRBJ1-3	.
CASSARERGLYNEQFF	TGTGCCAGCAGCGCCCGTGAAAGGGGCCTATACAATGAGCAGTTCTTC	.	TRBV9	TRBJ2-1	.
CASSQDQGAKGSPLHF	TGCGCCAGCAGCCAAGATCAGGGGGCGAAGGGGTCACCCCTCCACTTT	.	TRBV4-1	TRBJ1-6	TRBD1
CAWSDANYGYTF	TGTGCCTGGAGTGATGCGAACTATGGCTACACCTTC	.	TRBV30	TRBJ1-2	.
CASSLRLSGGLAHEQFF	TGTGCCAGCAGCTTAAGATTGAGTGGCGGACTAGCACATGAGCAGTTCTTC	.	TRBV11-2	TRBJ2-1	TRBD2
CASSYYSSGRYNEQFF	TGTGCCAGCAGTTACTACTCTAGCGGGAGGTACAATGAGCAGTTCTTC	.	TRBV6-5	TRBJ2-1	TRBD2
CASVAASGPTGELFF	TGCGCCAGCGTCGCGGCTAGCGGCCCCACCGGGGAGCTGTTTTTT	.	TRBV23-1	TRBJ2-2	TRBD2
CASSRHPIDSSSYNEQFF	TGCGCCAGCAGCCGGCACCCTATTGACAGCAGCTCCTACAATGAGCAGTTCTTC	.	TRBV5-1	TRBJ2-1	.
CASSSSSGGAGETQYF	TGTGCCAGCAGCTCTTCTAGCGGGGGGGCCGGTGAGACCCAGTACTTC	.	TRBV7-9	TRBJ2-5	TRBD2
CSVDSGTGAEQYF	TGCAGCGTTGATTCCGGGACAGGGGCCGAGCAGTACTTC	.	TRBV29-1	TRBJ2-7	TRBD1
CASSIAGSAAYEQYF	TGTGCCAGCTCCATAGCGGGATCAGCAGCCTACGAGCAGTACTTC	.	TRBV27	TRBJ2-7	TRBD2
CASSQGTGYGYTF	TGCGCCAGCAGCCAAGGAACGGGCTATGGCTACACCTTC	few	TRBV4-3	TRBJ1-2	.
CASSARDREYYTEAFF	TGTGCCAGCAGCGCCCGAGACAGGGAGTATTACACTGAAGCTTTCTTT	.	TRBV13	TRBJ1-1	TRBD1